Listed here is a single T cell receptor beta chain. Its antigen is currently unknown. The data originate from a study of OX40 agonist ivuxolimab in advanced cancers. Across the whole study: Patients were dosed intravenously with ivuxolimab at 0.01 to 10 mg/kg every 2 weeks. Three patients, one with hepatocellular carcinoma and two with cutaneous melanoma, achieved partial responses.

The repertoire was sequenced with immunoSEQ multiplex PCR; TCRdb's copy has only in-frame clones and lacks some. The sample yields tens of thousands of clones, about 92% seen once. Overall study results and limits: Low levels of normalized T-cell clonal expansion also appeared in some nonresponders.

Sample: CD4+ or CD8+ T cells sorted from blood, taken in a trial of the OX40 agonist ivuxolimab. The source is an adult with an advanced solid tumor such as melanoma, head and neck, liver or kidney cancer.

The DNA of the CDR3 is TGCGCCAGCAGCCATAAGGACAGGGTTCAAGATACGCAGTATTTT. This sequence encodes CASSHKDRVQDTQYF. The J gene is TRBJ2-3, the V gene TRBV4-1, with 8 positions matching TRBD1. The ends lost 3 bases at V and 5 bases at J; junction bases unmatched: 7. The CDR3 is 15 residues long. Per the germline V gene, CDR1 is MGHRA and CDR2 is YSYEKL.